A single sample gave rise to the 12 T cell receptor beta chains below, sequenced in a study of breast tumors, draining lymph nodes, adjacent tissues. TCRdb redid the calling of the multiplex PCR reads with MiXCR, one entry per CDR3 protein. The table records 270,000 or so distinct CDR3 sequences, 30% of them present only once. Breast cancer patients provided tissue from their axillary draining lymph nodes. Specimen: axillary lymph node tissue. The receptors shown here come from a female donor with breast cancer. Some clones in this sample may be carry-over from other donors' samples.

This clonotype was counted ten times or more. The rearrangement uses TRBV5-5 and TRBJ2-5; D might be TRBD2 (6 bases). There are 15 residues in the CDR3. Germline values: CDR1 SGHKS, CDR2 YYEKEE (reference sequence). Trimming cost V 2 bases and J 7 bases, with 18 bases left between them. CDR3 sequence reads: CASSLRLENEGTQYF. Here the CDR3 DNA reads TGTGCCAGCAGCTTACGACTAGAGAATGAAGGGACCCAGTACTTC.

This clonotype showed up many times. The chain links TRBV20-1 to TRBJ2-5, with 14 bases matching TRBD2. The germline V gene encodes CDR1 DFQATT and CDR2 SNEGSKA (reference sequence). This CDR3 region has 15 residues. With V trimmed by 4 bases and J by 4 bases, 5 bases remained unmatched. CDR3 bases: TGCAGTGCTATTCCGGGACTAGCGGGAGTAGAGACCCAGTACTTC. This translates into CSAIPGLAGVETQYF.

This chain uses TRBV5-1 with TRBJ2-4; either TRBD1 or TRBD2 may fit D (5 bases each). Germline loops: CDR1 SGHRS, CDR2 YFSETQ. This CDR3 contains 13 residues. With 3 bases removed from V and 14 bases from J, the gap between germline ends came to 18 bases. CDR3 region: CASSWDQGFGKYF. CDR3 bases: TGCGCCAGCAGCTGGGACCAGGGATTCGGGAAGTACTTC. Based on the CDR3 plus reference TRBV5-1 and TRBJ2-4, the full variable domain is KAGVTQTPRYLIKTRGQQVTLSCSPISGHRSVSWYQQTPGQGLQFLFEYFSETQRNKGNFPGRFSGRQFSNSRSEMNVSTLELGDSALYLCASSWDQGFGKYFGAGTRLSVL.

This clonotype was observed many times. The chain couples TRBV20-1 to TRBJ2-1; D unresolved. There are 11 residues in the CDR3. Trimming took 3 bases from V and 7 from J, leaving 7 bases between them. Germline values: CDR1 DFQATT, CDR2 SNEGSKA (reference sequence). The CDR3 nucleotides read TGCAGTGCTAGGAATGTGAATGAGCAGTTCTTC. Protein sequence: CSARNVNEQFF.

Regarding this clonotype: It may be a read error: a sequence one base away is much more abundant. J is TRBJ2-1 and V is TRBV9, with D possibly matching TRBD1 (6 bases). Looked up from germline, CDR1 is SGDLS and CDR2 is YYNGEE. The CDR3 is made up of 14 amino acids. CDR3 sequence reads: CASSVVRGSSEQSF. CDR3 sequence (DNA): TGTGCCAGCAGCGTAGTGAGGGGGAGCAGCGAGCAGTCCTTC.

As concerns this clonotype: Given a much more abundant clone one base away, this may be a read error. Likely a read error: the CDR3 ends without its conserved phenylalanine or tryptophan. This chain joins TRBV9 and TRBJ2-1, with 7 bases that match TRBD1. The junction had 5 bases not matched to a gene; V was cut back by 0 bases and J by 11 bases. The germline V gene has CDR1 SGDLS and CDR2 YYNGEE. The CDR3 sequence is 13 residues long. The CDR3 bases are TGTGCCAGCAGCGTAGAGGGGGCGTGGAAGCAGTTCTCC. Translation gives CASSVEGAWKQFS.

On this clonotype: A much larger clone sits a single nucleotide away, making a read error possible. The chain joins TRBV9 to TRBJ2-1; 11 bases match TRBD2. This CDR3 region has 15 residues. From germline, CDR1 is SGDLS and CDR2 YYNGEE. Here the CDR3 DNA reads TGTGCCAACAGCCCCAATAGCGGGAGGGCCTTAGAGCAGTTCTTC. It is translated as CANSPNSGRALEQFF.

Remarks on this clonotype: A much larger clone differs from this one at a single base, so this may be a read error. The V and J genes are TRBV9 and TRBJ2-6; 7 nucleotides align to TRBD1. This CDR3 is built from 19 residues. Germline V gene lookup returns CDR1 SGDLS and CDR2 YYNGEE. Here the CDR3 reads CASSGRAAGGTSAANVLTF. The CDR3 nucleotides read TGTGCCAGCAGCGGCAGGGCGGCAGGGGGTACCTCTGCGGCCAACGTCCTGACTTTC.

This clonotype was counted ten times or more. V and J are TRBV11-2 and TRBJ2-3; TRBD2 aligns across 10 bases. The CDR3 is 15 amino acids. With V trimmed by 2 bases and J by 6 bases, 5 bases remained unmatched. The germline gives CDR1 SGHAT, CDR2 FQNNGV. The CDR3 nucleotides read TGTGCCAGCAGCTTATCTAGCGGGAGAGTGGATACGCAGTATTTT. This gives the protein CASSLSSGRVDTQYF.

This clonotype was detected many times. This sequence joins TRBV20-1 and TRBJ2-1, with 12 positions matching TRBD2. The germline gives CDR1 DFQATT, CDR2 SNEGSKA (reference sequence). CDR3 size: 16 residues. Germline trimming cut 3 bases from V and 1 base from J; bases unmatched to any gene: 4. The CDR3 sequence: CSASGLAGMSYNEQFF. DNA for the CDR3: TGCAGTGCTAGTGGACTAGCGGGGATGTCCTACAATGAGCAGTTCTTC.

This clonotype was detected many times. V gene TRBV15 combines with J gene TRBJ2-4, with D possibly being TRBD2 (7 bases). Germline CDR1 LNHNV, CDR2 YYDKDF (reference sequence). Trimming cost V 7 bases and J 0 bases, with 16 bases left between them. The CDR3 is 16 amino acids. CDR3: CATTGGTSLAKNIQYF. The CDR3 coding sequence is TGTGCCACCACCGGGGGGACATCTCTAGCCAAAAACATTCAGTACTTC.

This clonotype was recorded many times. V gene TRBV20-1 combines with J gene TRBJ1-5; TRBD1 agrees at 11 bases. V lost 3 bases, J lost 7 bases, and 11 bases stayed unmatched. CDR3 size: 16 residues. Germline V gives CDR1 DFQATT, CDR2 SNEGSKA (reference sequence). As DNA, the CDR3 is TGCAGTGCTAGCGGGACAGGGGGAGGGTTGAGGCAGCCCCAGCATTTT. Translation: CSASGTGGGLRQPQHF.